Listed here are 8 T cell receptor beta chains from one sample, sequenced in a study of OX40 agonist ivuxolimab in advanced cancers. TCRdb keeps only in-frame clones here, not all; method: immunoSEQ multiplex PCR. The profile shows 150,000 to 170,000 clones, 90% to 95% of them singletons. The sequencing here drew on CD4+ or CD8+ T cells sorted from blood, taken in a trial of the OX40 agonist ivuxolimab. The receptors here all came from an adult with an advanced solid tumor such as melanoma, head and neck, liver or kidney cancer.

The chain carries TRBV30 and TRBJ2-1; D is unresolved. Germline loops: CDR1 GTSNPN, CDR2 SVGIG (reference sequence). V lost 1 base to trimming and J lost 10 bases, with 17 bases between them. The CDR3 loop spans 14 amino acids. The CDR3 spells CAWSELELVGEQFF. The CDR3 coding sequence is TGTGCCTGGAGTGAATTGGAACTCGTGGGGGAGCAGTTCTTC.

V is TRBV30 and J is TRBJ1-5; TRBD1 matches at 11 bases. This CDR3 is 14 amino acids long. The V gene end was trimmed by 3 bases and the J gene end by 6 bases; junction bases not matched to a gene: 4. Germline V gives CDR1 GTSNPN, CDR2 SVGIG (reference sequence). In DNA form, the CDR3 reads TGTGCCTGGAGCGGACAGGGGGCAGGTCAGCCCCAGCATTTT. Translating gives CAWSGQGAGQPQHF.

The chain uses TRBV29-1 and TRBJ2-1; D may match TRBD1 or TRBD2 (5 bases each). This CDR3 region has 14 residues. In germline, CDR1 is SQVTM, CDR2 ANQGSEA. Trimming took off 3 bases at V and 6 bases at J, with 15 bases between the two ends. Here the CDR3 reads CSVEGVSGGNEQFF. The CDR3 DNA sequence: TGCAGCGTTGAGGGTGTCTCTGGGGGCAATGAGCAGTTCTTC.

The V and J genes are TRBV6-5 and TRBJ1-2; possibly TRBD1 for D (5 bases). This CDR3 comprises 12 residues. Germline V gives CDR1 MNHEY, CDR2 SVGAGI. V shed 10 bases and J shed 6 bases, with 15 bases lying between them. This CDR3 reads CAIQGSPDGYTF. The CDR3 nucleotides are TGTGCCATTCAGGGCTCCCCCGATGGCTACACCTTC.

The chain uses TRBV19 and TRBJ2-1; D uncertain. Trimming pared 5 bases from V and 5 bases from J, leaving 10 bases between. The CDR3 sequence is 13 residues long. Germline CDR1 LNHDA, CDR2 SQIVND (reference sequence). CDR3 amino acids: CASSGSPHNEQFF. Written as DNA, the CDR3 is TGTGCCAGTAGTGGGTCGCCCCACAATGAGCAGTTCTTC.

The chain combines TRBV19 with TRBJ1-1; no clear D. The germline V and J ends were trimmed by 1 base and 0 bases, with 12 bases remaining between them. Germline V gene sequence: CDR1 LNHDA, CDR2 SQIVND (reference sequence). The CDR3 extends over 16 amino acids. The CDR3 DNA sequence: TGTGCCAGTAGTATAGTTGGAATGACACTGAACACTGAAGCTTTCTTT. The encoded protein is CASSIVGMTLNTEAFF.

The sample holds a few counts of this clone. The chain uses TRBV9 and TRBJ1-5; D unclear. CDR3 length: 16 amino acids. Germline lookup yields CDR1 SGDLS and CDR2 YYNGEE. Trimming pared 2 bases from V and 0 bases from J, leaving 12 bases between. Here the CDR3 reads CASSVGSGNSNQPQHF. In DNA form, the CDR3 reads TGTGCCAGCAGCGTGGGGTCGGGGAATAGCAATCAGCCCCAGCATTTT.

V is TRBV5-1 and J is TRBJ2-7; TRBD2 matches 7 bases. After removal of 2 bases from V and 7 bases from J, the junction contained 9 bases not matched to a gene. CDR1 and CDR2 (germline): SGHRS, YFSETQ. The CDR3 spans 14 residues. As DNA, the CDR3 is TGCGCCAGCAGCTTCGGGGGAGGGCCATCGGAGCAGTACTTC. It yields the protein CASSFGGGPSEQYF.